Listed below are T cell receptor beta chains from one sample, sequenced in a study of T cell responses to AZD1222 COVID-19 vaccine. Data came from immunoSEQ multiplex PCR; TCRdb stores just in-frame clones and leaves some out. The data show some 140,000 clones, roughly nine tenths seen once. The sample consisted of peripheral blood, taken on day 0 of MenACWY control vaccination. Source of these receptors: an adult in good health. Both conserved end residues are part of each CDR3. A D gene is named only where the DNA matches it firmly. The size entry is marked missing in some rows and otherwise reads once, few, many or a size class.

CDR3aa	CDR3nt	abundance	v_gene	j_gene	d_gene
CASSWTAENIQYF	TGTGCCAGCAGCTGGACGGCTGAAAACATTCAGTACTTC	NA	TRBV11-2	TRBJ2-4	NA
CASSFRDRVSTDTQYF	TGTGCCAGCAGTTTCCGGGACAGGGTGAGCACAGATACGCAGTATTTT	NA	TRBV6-5	TRBJ2-3	TRBD1
CAWTRLAAKTGELFF	TGTGCCTGGACCCGACTAGCGGCCAAAACCGGGGAGCTGTTTTTT	NA	TRBV30	TRBJ2-2	TRBD2
CASTHRASYEQYF	TGTGCCAGCACCCACAGGGCCTCCTACGAGCAGTACTTC	NA	TRBV11-3	TRBJ2-7	NA
CASSQDRGTFF	TGTGCCAGCAGCCAGGACAGGGGAACTTTCTTT	NA	TRBV11-3	TRBJ1-1	TRBD1
CATSDLDDGDTQYF	TGTGCCACCAGTGATTTGGATGACGGAGATACGCAGTATTTT	once	TRBV24-1	TRBJ2-3	NA
CASSPHEALHF	TGTGCCAGCAGCCCCCATGAGGCACTTCATTTT	few	TRBV7-2	TRBJ1-5	NA
CASSERQVSRLKRQPQHF	TGTGCCAGCAGTGAAAGACAGGTTAGCCGTTTGAAAAGGCAGCCCCAGCATTTT	NA	TRBV6-1	TRBJ1-5	NA
CSVSGLLNTEAFF	TGCAGCGTTTCAGGTCTTTTGAACACTGAAGCTTTCTTT	NA	TRBV29-1	TRBJ1-1	NA
CASSSITGDYGYTF	TGTGCCAGCAGTTCTATCACAGGGGACTATGGCTACACCTTC	NA	TRBV11-3	TRBJ1-2	TRBD1
CASSLGTGDEQYF	TGTGCCAGCAGTCTCGGGACAGGGGACGAGCAGTACTTC	once	TRBV28	TRBJ2-7	TRBD1
CASSIGQGPYEQYF	TGTGCCAGCAGCATCGGACAGGGGCCCTACGAGCAGTACTTC	NA	TRBV11-2	TRBJ2-7	TRBD1
CASSPGPSRLGVEGYTF	TGTGCCAGCAGTCCGGGGCCCTCCAGGTTAGGGGTCGAAGGCTACACCTTC	NA	TRBV28	TRBJ1-2	NA
CASSSSPTGKQYF	TGTGCCAGCAGCTCAAGCCCGACAGGGAAGCAGTACTTC	NA	TRBV7-9	TRBJ2-7	TRBD1
CASSLGQANQPQHF	TGTGCCAGCAGCTTGGGACAGGCGAATCAGCCCCAGCATTTT	NA	TRBV7-9	TRBJ1-5	TRBD1
CASSLTGGAGNSPLHF	TGTGCCAGCAGCCTGACAGGGGGCGCGGGTAATTCACCCCTCCACTTT	NA	TRBV3-1/TRBV3-2	TRBJ1-6	TRBD1
CASGRRGYYGYTF	TGTGCCAGCGGGCGCCGGGGGTACTATGGCTACACCTTC	NA	TRBV6-5	TRBJ1-2	NA
CASSQVAGLNNQPQHF	TGCGCCAGCAGCCAAGTTGCGGGGCTGAATAATCAGCCCCAGCATTTT	NA	TRBV4-1	TRBJ1-5	NA
CASSARLGVAGEQFF	TGTGCCAGCAGCGCTCGACTAGGAGTTGCGGGTGAGCAGTTCTTC	NA	TRBV7-3	TRBJ2-1	NA
CASSPQSPNTQYF	TGTGCCAGTAGTCCGCAGAGCCCAAATACGCAGTATTTT	NA	TRBV19	TRBJ2-3	NA
CASIDFSYEQYF	TGCGCCAGCATTGACTTCTCCTACGAGCAGTACTTC	NA	TRBV10-1	TRBJ2-7	NA
CASSLRRGASYNEQFF	TGCGCCAGCAGCTTACGGCGGGGGGCCTCCTACAATGAGCAGTTCTTC	NA	TRBV5-1	TRBJ2-1	TRBD2
CATSRDIRAILTDTQYF	TGTGCCACCAGCAGAGATATCAGAGCTATCCTCACAGATACGCAGTATTTT	NA	TRBV15	TRBJ2-3	NA